This is a list of T cell receptor beta chains from one sample in a study of response to subunit inactivated influenza vaccine. MiXCR, run by TCRdb on the RT-PCR reads, gives a single entry per CDR3 protein. The table includes roughly 650,000 distinct CDR3 sequences, 13% to 15% detected once. Sample: PBMCs from blood, taken around 15 days before vaccination. These receptors were taken from a man over 45 who received an inactivated influenza vaccine. Both conserved end residues are part of each CDR3. Each record gives: CDR3 length, V gene, CDR3 protein.

len: 14; v_gene: TRBV5-6; CDR3aa: CASSLQELRTEAFF
len: 16; v_gene: TRBV12-3/TRBV12-4; CDR3aa: CASSLSGGTPFQTQYF
len: 14; v_gene: TRBV7-2; CDR3aa: CASSGSQGTDTQYF
len: 13; v_gene: TRBV21-1; CDR3aa: CASSKFFAREQYF
len: 14; v_gene: TRBV7-9; CDR3aa: CASSLGGRDQPQHF
len: 15; v_gene: TRBV29-1; CDR3aa: CSVEVGQGGNYGYTF
len: 14; v_gene: TRBV20-1; CDR3aa: CSARDGSRPDTQYF
len: 16; v_gene: TRBV3-1; CDR3aa: CASSQDRNWGYNEQFF
len: 13; v_gene: TRBV5-1; CDR3aa: CASSLDEGTEAFF
len: 15; v_gene: TRBV28; CDR3aa: CASRNWGTVNSPLHF
len: 12; v_gene: TRBV12-3/TRBV12-4; CDR3aa: CASGRGVGTQYF
len: 15; v_gene: TRBV20-1; CDR3aa: CSASETGKSYNEQFF
len: 14; v_gene: TRBV3-1; CDR3aa: CASSQSGGVDTQYF
len: 16; v_gene: TRBV5-1; CDR3aa: CASSYQRRQGNEKLFF
len: 13; v_gene: TRBV2; CDR3aa: CASSEGRRNTIYF
len: 15; v_gene: TRBV5-1; CDR3aa: CASSSRDSFVNEQFF
len: 15; v_gene: TRBV7-9; CDR3aa: CASSLVGATNEKLFF
len: 16; v_gene: TRBV20-1; CDR3aa: CSARGSGGRDQETQYF
len: 14; v_gene: TRBV4-3; CDR3aa: CASSQDNRAGELFF
len: 18; v_gene: TRBV6-2/TRBV6-3; CDR3aa: CASSYSISSGAGTGELFF
len: 15; v_gene: TRBV25-1; CDR3aa: CASSEQGRSNEKLFF
len: 14; v_gene: TRBV25-1; CDR3aa: CASQGDFRGEKLFF
len: 18; v_gene: TRBV4-2; CDR3aa: CASSQGLGLAGNTDTQYF
len: 12; v_gene: TRBV20-1; CDR3aa: CSARRSTDTQYF
len: 15; v_gene: TRBV2; CDR3aa: CASSDLVPSLDEQFF